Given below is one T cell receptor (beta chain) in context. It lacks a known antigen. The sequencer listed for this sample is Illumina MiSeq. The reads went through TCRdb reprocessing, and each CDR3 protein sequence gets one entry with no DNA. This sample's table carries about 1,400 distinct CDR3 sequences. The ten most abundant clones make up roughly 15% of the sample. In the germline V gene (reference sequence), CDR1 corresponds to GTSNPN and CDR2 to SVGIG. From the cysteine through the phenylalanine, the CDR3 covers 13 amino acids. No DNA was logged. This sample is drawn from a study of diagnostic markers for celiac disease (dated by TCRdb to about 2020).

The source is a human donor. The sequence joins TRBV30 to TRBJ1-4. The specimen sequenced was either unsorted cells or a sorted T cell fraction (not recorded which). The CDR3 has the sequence CAWGRASHEKLFF.